This paragraph covers one T cell receptor beta chain sequence. Its antigen is still unknown. The source of the sample is a study of T cells expressing NK-cell markers. Study-wide context: It was from sorted CD3+CD56+NKG2C+, CD3+CD56+NKG2C- and CD3+CD56-NKG2C+ T cells that TCR beta repertoires came.

Study-wide results and caveats: Researchers report these clonotypes also headed the CD3+CD56-NKG2C+ fraction in several donors. Of CD8+ T cells, about 1.0-8% belonged to dominant NKG2C+ clonotypes in several donors.

Production of TCR beta cDNA relied on 5'RACE template switching with UMIs. TCRdb re-called the 5' RACE reads and catalogs CDR3 proteins one per entry, DNA excluded. There are about 170,000 distinct CDR3 sequences in the sample, with about 19% held by the top ten. The origin of this receptor is a man aged 18-69 years in good health. The sample consisted of blood T cells: a sorted CD56 or NKG2C T cell subset, CD4+ or CD8+ T cells, or bulk PBMC T cells (not recorded which).

CDR3 loop: CASSLWVEVGGKNIQYF. The gene calls are TRBV12-3 or TRBV12-4 and TRBJ2-4; the D call from TCRdb, TRBD1, cannot be confirmed without DNA. This CDR3 contains 17 residues.